A selection of T cell receptor beta chains follows, all from one sample in a study of early T cells in non-severe SARS-CoV-2 infection. Each CDR3 protein gets one entry after TCRdb re-called the 5' RACE reads with MiXCR. The sample lists fewer than 80,000 distinct CDR3 sequences, about 9% occurring once. Sequenced: whole blood. These receptor sequences come from an adult who was a healthcare worker with PCR-confirmed SARS-CoV-2 infection or an uninfected control (not recorded which). The CDR3 runs from the conserved cysteine through the conserved F or W. The D gene is left open where the match is weak. Size is stated for part of the rows, as once, few or many counts, or as a class when the clone is expanded.

J gene: TRBJ2-2; D gene: -; V gene: TRBV7-2; clone size: few; CDR3 DNA: TGTGCCAGCAGCTCACCATGGGTCCCTAACACCGGGGAGCTGTTTTTT; CDR3 protein: CASSSPWVPNTGELFF
J gene: TRBJ1-1; D gene: -; V gene: TRBV29-1; clone size: many; CDR3 DNA: TGCAGCGTTGTTTGGGTTGAAGCTTTCTTT; CDR3 protein: CSVVWVEAFF
J gene: TRBJ2-3; D gene: -; V gene: TRBV20-1; clone size: many; CDR3 DNA: TGCAGTGCTAGTTTTACCAGCACAGATACGCAGTATTTT; CDR3 protein: CSASFTSTDTQYF
J gene: TRBJ1-3; D gene: TRBD1; V gene: TRBV6-1; clone size: few; CDR3 DNA: TGTGCCAGCACCAGATTCCGGGACAGTGCTTCTGGAAACACCATATATTTT; CDR3 protein: CASTRFRDSASGNTIYF
J gene: TRBJ2-3; D gene: TRBD2; V gene: TRBV20-1; clone size: many; CDR3 DNA: TGCAGTGCGGCTGGACTAGCGGGAGCCCCGGATACGCAGTATTTT; CDR3 protein: CSAAGLAGAPDTQYF
J gene: TRBJ2-1; D gene: TRBD2; V gene: TRBV11-2; clone size: -; CDR3 DNA: TGTGCCAGCAGCTTCGTTACTAGCGGGAGTGGGGAGCAGTTCTTC; CDR3 protein: CASSFVTSGSGEQFF
J gene: TRBJ2-7; D gene: -; V gene: TRBV7-3; clone size: -; CDR3 DNA: TGTGCCAGCCTTCCGAAAACAGCCTACGAGCAGTACTTC; CDR3 protein: CASLPKTAYEQYF
J gene: TRBJ2-1; D gene: -; V gene: TRBV7-2; clone size: many; CDR3 DNA: TGTGCCAGCAGCTTAGGGACTACCTACAATGAGCAGTTCTTC; CDR3 protein: CASSLGTTYNEQFF
J gene: TRBJ2-1; D gene: -; V gene: TRBV6-1; clone size: -; CDR3 DNA: TGTGCCAGCACGTGGGAGCCTCCCTACAATGAGCAGTTCTTC; CDR3 protein: CASTWEPPYNEQFF
J gene: TRBJ1-5; D gene: -; V gene: TRBV28; clone size: -; CDR3 DNA: TGTGCCACCCACCGGCAGCCCCAGCATTTT; CDR3 protein: CATHRQPQHF
J gene: TRBJ2-7; D gene: -; V gene: TRBV7-2; clone size: many; CDR3 DNA: TGTGCCAGCAGCTTAGGATCTGCGGGGCCTCGGGAGCAGTACTTC; CDR3 protein: CASSLGSAGPREQYF
J gene: TRBJ2-1; D gene: -; V gene: TRBV5-1; clone size: few; CDR3 DNA: TGCGCCAGCAGCTTGAGCGCCACCTCAAGCTCCTACAATGAGCAGTTCTTC; CDR3 protein: CASSLSATSSSYNEQFF
J gene: TRBJ2-3; D gene: -; V gene: TRBV20-1; clone size: -; CDR3 DNA: TGCAGTGCTAGAAGGAGGCAGGGAGGAGATACGCAGTATTTT; CDR3 protein: CSARRRQGGDTQYF
J gene: TRBJ2-3; D gene: TRBD2; V gene: TRBV5-4; clone size: once; CDR3 DNA: TGTGCCAGCGCCAGCGGGAGGGCTAGCACAGATACGCAGTATTTT; CDR3 protein: CASASGRASTDTQYF
J gene: TRBJ2-2; D gene: TRBD2; V gene: TRBV5-1; clone size: -; CDR3 DNA: TGCGCCAGCAGCTTGGGACCTAGCGGGACGAACACCGGGGAGCTGTTTTTT; CDR3 protein: CASSLGPSGTNTGELFF